This TCR beta chain was documented in a study of blood T cell repertoires in COVID-19. Germline trimming cut 3 bases from V and 7 bases from J; bases unmatched to any gene: 7. Germline-derived CDR1 and CDR2 are SGDLS and YYNGEE. The CDR3 has 13 residues. Profiled with immunoSEQ multiplex PCR; TCRdb holds only in-frame clones, not every one. The table has some 270,000 clones, about 89% seen once; the top ten hold under 0.95%. V and J are TRBV9 and TRBJ2-7, with 7 bases fitting TRBD2. The sequencing sample was made of peripheral blood. The receptor was isolated from a man aged 25-45 years with acute or convalescent COVID-19. The CDR3 DNA reads TGTGCCAGCAGCGCGGGAGGATCTTCGGAGCAGTACTTC. It yields the protein CASSAGGSSEQYF.